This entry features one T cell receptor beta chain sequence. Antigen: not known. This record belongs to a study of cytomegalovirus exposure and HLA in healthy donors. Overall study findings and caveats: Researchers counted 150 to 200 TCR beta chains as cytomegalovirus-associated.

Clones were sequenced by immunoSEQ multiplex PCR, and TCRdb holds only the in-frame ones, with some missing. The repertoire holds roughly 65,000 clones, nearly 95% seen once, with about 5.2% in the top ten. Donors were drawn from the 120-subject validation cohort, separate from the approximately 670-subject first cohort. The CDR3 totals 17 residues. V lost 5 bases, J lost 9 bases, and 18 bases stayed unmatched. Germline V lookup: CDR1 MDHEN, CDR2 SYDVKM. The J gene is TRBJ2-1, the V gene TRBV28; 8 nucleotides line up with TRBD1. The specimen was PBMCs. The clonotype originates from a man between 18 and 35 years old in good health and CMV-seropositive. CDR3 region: CASSRIASGTGLSEQFF. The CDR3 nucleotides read TGTGCCAGCAGTAGAATAGCTTCCGGGACAGGCCTCAGTGAGCAGTTCTTC.